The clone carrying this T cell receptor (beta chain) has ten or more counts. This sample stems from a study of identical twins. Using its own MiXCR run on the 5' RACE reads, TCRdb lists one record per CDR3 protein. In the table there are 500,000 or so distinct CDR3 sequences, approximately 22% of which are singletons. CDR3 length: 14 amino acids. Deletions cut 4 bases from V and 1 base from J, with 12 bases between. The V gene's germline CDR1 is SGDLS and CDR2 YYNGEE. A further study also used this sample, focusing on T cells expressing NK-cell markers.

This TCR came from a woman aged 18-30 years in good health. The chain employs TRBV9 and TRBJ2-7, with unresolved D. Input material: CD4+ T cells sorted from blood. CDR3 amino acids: CASSPTSSSYEQYF. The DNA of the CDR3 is TGTGCCAGCAGCCCTACTTCTAGTTCCTACGAGCAGTACTTC.